Listed here are 10 T cell receptor beta chains from one sample, sequenced in a study of blood T cell repertoires in COVID-19. Some clones are missing from TCRdb's copy, which holds only in-frame ones; the method was immunoSEQ multiplex PCR. The table lists tens of thousands of clones, roughly 88% of them singletons, with around 40% in the top ten. The specimen sequenced was peripheral blood. The receptors shown here come from a human donor in a cohort sampled during active COVID-19.

The V call is TRBV12-5, the J call TRBJ1-2, with D possibly matching TRBD1 (5 bases). The CDR3 totals 14 residues. Germline-derived CDR1 and CDR2 are LGHNT and FRNRAP. Trimming left V 0 bases short and J 3 bases short, with 8 bases between. CDR3 loop: CASGLVPRDYGYTF. The CDR3 DNA is TGTGCTAGTGGTTTGGTACCCAGGGACTATGGCTACACCTTC.

The chain couples TRBV28 to TRBJ2-7; 10 bases agree with TRBD2. There are 15 residues in the CDR3. Germline V CDR1 and CDR2: MDHEN, SYDVKM. V dropped 7 bases and J dropped 4; count of bases not matched to a gene: 10. Written as DNA, the CDR3 is TGTGCCAGCACCGGAGGACTAGCGGATTTATACGAGCAGTACTTC. Amino acids: CASTGGLADLYEQYF.

As DNA, the CDR3 is TGTGCCAGCAGCTTAGTTAGGACAGGAGGCGAGCAGTACTTC. Translated: CASSLVRTGGEQYF. J is TRBJ2-7 and V is TRBV7-9; TRBD1 matches at 7 bases. This CDR3 is built from 14 residues. The germline CDR1 and CDR2 sequences are SEHNR and FQNEAQ (reference sequence). With V trimmed by 1 base and J by 6 bases, 6 bases remained unmatched.

CDR3 region: CASNPGWGQVNEQYF. In nucleotides, the CDR3 is TGTGCCAGCAACCCAGGGTGGGGACAGGTCAACGAGCAGTACTTC. V and J are TRBV11-3 and TRBJ2-7, with 8 bases lining up with TRBD1. CDR1 is SGHNT, CDR2 YENEEA, per germline. CDR3 length: 15 residues. J lost 5 bases, V lost 7 bases, and 13 bases had no gene match. Based on the CDR3 plus reference TRBV11-3 and TRBJ2-7, the full variable domain is EAGVVQSPRYKIIEKKQPVAFWCNPISGHNTLYWYLQNLGQGPELLIRYENEEAVDDSQLPKDRFSAERLKGVDSTLKIQPAELGDSAVYLCASNPGWGQVNEQYFGPGTRLTVT.

J is TRBJ2-3 and V is TRBV19, with D hard to call. Trimming shortened V by 5 bases and J by 2 bases, and 17 bases separated the two germline ends. This CDR3 comprises 16 residues. The germline CDR1 and CDR2 sequences are LNHDA and SQIVND (reference sequence). The CDR3 DNA reads TGTGCCAGTAGTCGCAACCGCCGACATGCCACAGATACGCAGTATTTT. It codes for CASSRNRRHATDTQYF.

The V call is TRBV29-1, the J call TRBJ1-2, with D maybe TRBD1 (6 bases). Germline CDR1 and CDR2: SQVTM and ANQGSEA. The CDR3 totals 16 residues. V was pared by 5 bases and J by 4 bases, with 23 bases between. The CDR3 nucleotides read TGCAGCGTTAACGACGGGGGGCAGGGAGCCCGCTATGGCTACACCTTC. Translation: CSVNDGGQGARYGYTF.

The chain uses TRBV4-3 and TRBJ1-5; TRBD1 might be the D (6 bases). The CDR3 has 13 amino acids. V was cut by 2 bases and J by 5 bases, with 7 bases left in between. Per the germline V gene, CDR1 is LGHNA and CDR2 is YSLEER. CDR3 coding DNA: TGCGCCAGCAGCCAAAACAGGGATCAGCCCCAGCATTTT. It specifies CASSQNRDQPQHF.

The chain combines TRBV6-4 with TRBJ1-1; TRBD1 matches 10 bases. Germline lookup yields CDR1 MRHNA and CDR2 SNTAGT. Losses at the gene ends were 4 bases for V and 8 bases for J; bases not matched to a gene: 7. There are 14 residues in the CDR3. The CDR3 sequence is CASSVRDRGGEAFF. In nucleotides, the CDR3 is TGTGCCAGCAGTGTCCGGGACAGGGGAGGGGAAGCTTTCTTT.

The rearrangement links TRBV6-1 to TRBJ2-2; D is possibly TRBD1 (5 bases). V was pared by 1 base and J by 5 bases, with 5 bases between. This CDR3 spans 13 amino acids. The V gene's germline CDR1 is MNHNS and CDR2 SASEGT. The DNA of the CDR3 is TGTGCCAGCAGTGAAGAGGGGACCGGGGAGCTGTTTTTT. It specifies CASSEEGTGELFF.

The chain uses TRBV21-1 and TRBJ2-1; the table's TRBD1 call for D was not verified on the DNA. TRBV21-1 is a pseudogene locus. The CDR3 has 12 residues. The CDR3 DNA reads as TGTGCCAGCAGCAATCTGGACAGGGGTGAGTTCTTC. Its protein is CASSNLDRGEFF.